Sequencing of this T cell receptor (beta chain) was carried out in a study of STAT5B mutations in CD4+ large granular lymphocyte leukemia. TCRdb keeps only in-frame clones here, not all; method: immunoSEQ multiplex PCR. The sample comprises tens of thousands of clones, roughly 85% of which are singletons, and under 1.5% rests with the top ten. The CDR3 has 11 residues. The germline V gene encodes CDR1 MNHEY and CDR2 SMNVEV (reference sequence). Trimming left V 7 bases short and J 8 bases short, with 11 bases between. The chain combines TRBV27 with TRBJ1-1, with D possibly matching TRBD1 (5 bases). Sequencing was carried out using CD4+ T cells from blood buffy coats. This sequence originates from a human donor in good health. CDR3 in DNA: TGTGCCAGCATCTCCGGGGCGGAAGCTTTCTTT. It is translated as CASISGAEAFF.